This is a list of T cell receptor beta chains from one sample in a study of cytomegalovirus exposure and HLA in healthy donors. Assay used: immunoSEQ multiplex PCR; TCRdb lists only in-frame clones, some missing. The data contain 100,000 to 150,000 clones, about 85% of them singletons. What was sequenced was PBMCs. The receptor set was obtained from a man between 18 and 29 years old in good health and CMV-seropositive. The CDR3 runs from the conserved cysteine through the conserved F or W. A D gene is named only where the DNA matches it firmly. Some rows mark clone size as missing; the rest say once, few, many or name a class of expanded clone.

clone size	D gene	J gene	V gene	CDR3 DNA	CDR3 protein
-	-	TRBJ1-6	TRBV4-1	TGCGCCAGCAGCCAAGATGCGGGGGGACAAATTCCCCTCCACTTT	CASSQDAGGQIPLHF
-	-	TRBJ1-6	TRBV7-8	TGTGCCAGCACCCCGAGCTTATATAATTCACCCCTCCACTTT	CASTPSLYNSPLHF
-	-	TRBJ2-5	TRBV7-6	TGTGCCAGCAAGACTACGCAACAAGAGACCCAGTACTTC	CASKTTQQETQYF
-	TRBD1	TRBJ1-1	TRBV15	TGTGCCACCAGCAGAGACGGGACAGGGTACACTGAAGCTTTCTTT	CATSRDGTGYTEAFF
-	-	TRBJ2-7	TRBV5-4	TGTGCCAGCAGCGACGACAGGGGAGGGAACGAGCAGTACTTC	CASSDDRGGNEQYF
-	-	TRBJ1-1	TRBV9	TGTGCCAGCAGCGGGGGCAACACTGAAGCTTTCTTT	CASSGGNTEAFF
-	-	TRBJ2-5	TRBV5-8	TGTGCCAGCACCTTAGGAGGGGCCCTTTCATGGACCCAGTACTTC	CASTLGGALSWTQYF
few	-	TRBJ2-7	TRBV7-2	TGTGCCAGCAGATCATCAGGGCCCGAGCAGTACTTC	CASRSSGPEQYF
-	TRBD1	TRBJ2-7	TRBV30	TGTGCCTGGGACCGGGACAGGGTCACCGAGCAGTACTTC	CAWDRDRVTEQYF
-	-	TRBJ1-1	TRBV6-1	TGTGCCAGCAGTGGCATTCCGGGGACTGAAGCTTTCTTT	CASSGIPGTEAFF
-	-	TRBJ2-2	TRBV9	TGTGCCAGCAGCGTAGATGGGAGCGGCGGGGAGCTGTTTTTT	CASSVDGSGGELFF
once	-	TRBJ1-2	TRBV5-6	TGTGCCAGCAGCTTCCAACAGGGTATAGGATTATATGGCTACACCTTC	CASSFQQGIGLYGYTF
few	TRBD1	TRBJ2-1	TRBV6-4	TGTGCCAGCAGTGCTGGGACAGAATACGAGCAGTTCTTC	CASSAGTEYEQFF
-	TRBD1	TRBJ2-5	TRBV5-4	TGTGCCAGCAGCTTGGGACAGGGGGCGGGAGAGACCCAGTACTTC	CASSLGQGAGETQYF
-	TRBD1	TRBJ1-4	TRBV10-3	TGTGCCATCAGTGATGGACAGGATGAAAAACTGTTTTTT	CAISDGQDEKLFF
-	TRBD2	TRBJ2-7	TRBV15	TGTGCCACCAGCAGGGAAATAGGTGGCGGGACTACCTACGAGCAGTACTTC	CATSREIGGGTTYEQYF
-	TRBD1	TRBJ1-2	TRBV19	TGTGCCATTGAGACAGGGCATTATGGCTACACCTTC	CAIETGHYGYTF
few	-	TRBJ1-1	TRBV10-2	TGCGCCAGCAGTGACTTTGGCGGAAGCACTGAAGCTTTCTTT	CASSDFGGSTEAFF
-	-	TRBJ2-2	TRBV11-3	TGTGCCAGCAGCCACGGGAGACTGGGCACCGGGGAGCTGTTTTTT	CASSHGRLGTGELFF
-	-	TRBJ1-2	TRBV15	TGTGCCACCAGCAGGAGGATGGTGGACTATGGCTACACCTTC	CATSRRMVDYGYTF
-	-	TRBJ1-1	TRBV19	TGTGCCAGTAGTTTGCGTTACGCGGCTGGGAACACTGAAGCTTTCTTT	CASSLRYAAGNTEAFF
-	-	TRBJ2-1	TRBV15	TGTGCCACCAGCACCCGCCTCGGGGTGAGCTCCTACAATGAGCAGTTCTTC	CATSTRLGVSSYNEQFF
-	-	TRBJ1-2	TRBV6-1	TGTGCCAGCAGTGAAGCCGCCTTGAACAGGGTACCCCTCTATGGCTACACCTTC	CASSEAALNRVPLYGYTF
-	-	TRBJ1-4	TRBV25-1	TGTGCCAGCAGCTCCGGGGGGGCCGGGGAAAAACTGTTTTTT	CASSSGGAGEKLFF
-	-	TRBJ1-6	TRBV7-6	TGTGCCAGCAGCTTAGGGGGAGGAAATTCACCCCTCCACTTT	CASSLGGGNSPLHF
-	-	TRBJ1-6	TRBV2	TGTGCCAGCTTCTGGGGGCAGAGTAATTCACCCCTCCACTTT	CASFWGQSNSPLHF
once	TRBD1	TRBJ2-1	TRBV13	TGTGCCAGCAGTAAGTTGGACAGGGTCTACAATGAGCAGTTCTTC	CASSKLDRVYNEQFF
-	-	TRBJ2-4	TRBV6-6	TGTGCCAGCAGTTATTCAGGAGGGTTAGCCAAAAACATTCAGTACTTC	CASSYSGGLAKNIQYF
-	-	TRBJ1-4	TRBV6-6	TGTGCCGGCAGGCGCGATATTTCCCCCAATGAAAAACTGTTTTTT	CAGRRDISPNEKLFF
-	-	TRBJ1-6	TRBV7-2	TGTGCCAGCAGCTTATCACAGGTCCGTAATTCACCCCTCCACTTT	CASSLSQVRNSPLHF
once	TRBD1	TRBJ2-7	TRBV7-9	TGTGCCAGCAGCCCTCCGGGACAGGGTGTTGAGCAGTACTTC	CASSPPGQGVEQYF
-	TRBD1	TRBJ2-5	TRBV7-2	TGTGCCAGCAGCTTAGAAGGTTTAGGAACAGGGGAAAAGACCCAGTACTTC	CASSLEGLGTGEKTQYF
once	-	TRBJ1-4	TRBV4-3	TGCGCCAGCAGCCAAGTCTCGAATATTCAGGGGTCGAATGAAAAACTGTTTTTT	CASSQVSNIQGSNEKLFF
-	TRBD2	TRBJ2-3	TRBV28	TGTGCCAGCAGTTCCGCCCCCGGGGGGACAGATACGCAGTATTTT	CASSSAPGGTDTQYF
-	-	TRBJ2-7	TRBV11-3	TGTGCCAGCAGCTTAACAAGTCGGACTACCCGTGGGGAGACTCAGTACTTC	CASSLTSRTTRGETQYF
-	TRBD1	TRBJ1-2	TRBV10-3	TGTGCCATCAGTGAGTCGATGCTTGGGACAGGGGTCCCGTATGGCTACACCTTC	CAISESMLGTGVPYGYTF
few	-	TRBJ2-1	TRBV4-3	TGCGCCAGCAGCCAAGACTCCCCCGCAGGGGGGCCCTACAATGAGCAGTTCTTC	CASSQDSPAGGPYNEQFF